This TCR beta chain was recovered during a study of PD-L1 blockade in urothelial cancer. Study in general: Reported median T cell count for blood samples was roughly 150,000.

Assay: immunoSEQ multiplex PCR; the TCRdb copy retains only in-frame clones and omits some. The repertoire holds about 82,000 clones, with 82% as singletons. V was shortened by 0 bases and J by 4 bases, with 12 bases between the two germline ends. The germline gives CDR1 SGHRS, CDR2 YFSETQ. This CDR3 is 15 amino acids long. J is TRBJ2-3 and V is TRBV5-1; tentatively, D is TRBD2 (5 bases). The receptor's source is a man in his 70s with urothelial cancer. The source material was PBMCs, sampled around atezolizumab (anti-PD-L1) treatment. The CDR3 here is CASSLVLSEADTQYF. The CDR3 nucleotides are TGCGCCAGCAGCTTGGTTTTGTCGGAGGCAGATACGCAGTATTTT.